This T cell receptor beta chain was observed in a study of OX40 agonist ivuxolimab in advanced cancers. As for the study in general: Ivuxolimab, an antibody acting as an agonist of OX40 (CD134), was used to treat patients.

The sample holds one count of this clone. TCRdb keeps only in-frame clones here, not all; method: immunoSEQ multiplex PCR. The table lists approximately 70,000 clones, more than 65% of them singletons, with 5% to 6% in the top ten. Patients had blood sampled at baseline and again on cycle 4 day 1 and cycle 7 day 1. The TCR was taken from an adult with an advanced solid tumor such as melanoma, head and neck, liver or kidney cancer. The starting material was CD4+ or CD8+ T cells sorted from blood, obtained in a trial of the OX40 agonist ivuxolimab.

This CDR3 is CASSGTSGTSSTDTQYF. CDR3 bases: TGTGCCAGCAGCGGGACTAGCGGTACCTCGAGCACAGATACGCAGTATTTT. The rearrangement uses TRBV7-3 and TRBJ2-3, with 11 bases fitting TRBD2. With V trimmed by 5 bases and J by 0 bases, 7 bases remained unmatched. The CDR3 has 17 residues. The germline V gene encodes CDR1 SGHTA and CDR2 FQGTGA.